This section outlines one T cell receptor (beta chain) sequence together with its context. Its specificity is unknown. The V gene's germline CDR1 is MDHEN and CDR2 SYDVKM. The CDR3 totals 14 residues. V shed 5 bases and J shed 7 bases, with 17 bases lying between them. These data belong to a study of T cells in Graves' hyperthyroidism and ophthalmopathy. Points from the study as a whole: Blood samples included most of the expanded thyroid clonotypes exceeding 0.001.

The CDR3 regions of TCR beta were amplified from RNA transcripts. First-round RT-PCR of the TCR CDR3 relied on the HTBI primer set. Each CDR3 protein is one row after TCRdb ran MiXCR on the multiplex PCR reads. The table shows roughly 520,000 distinct CDR3 sequences, with around 22% occurring only once. The sequence came from a young woman with Graves' ophthalmopathy. This chain uses TRBV28 with TRBJ1-2; D unclear. Specimen: blood. CDR3 DNA: TGTGCCAGCAGTCATAGGCCCAGAGAGGGTGGCTACACCTTC. Its protein product is CASSHRPREGGYTF.